The following is a T cell receptor beta chain sequence with its context. The antigen remains undetermined. These data originate in a study of blood T cells in healthy people across ages. Study-wide results and caveats: Researchers judged that diversity estimates from one million T cells fell short of true values. In long-lived donors, naive CD4+ cell counts and diversity exceeded those of aged donors.

Germline loops: CDR1 MGHRA, CDR2 YSYEKL. The CDR3 consists of 13 residues. V was cut by 3 bases and J by 5 bases, with 7 bases left in between. Primed by a sample-barcoded 5' primer and a J-beta primer mix, a second PCR proceeded for 7 to 11 cycles. Every cDNA was tagged by a template-switch adaptor with 12 random nucleotides. MiXCR, applied by TCRdb to the 5' RACE reads, yields one record per CDR3 protein. Seen here are about 1.4 million distinct CDR3 sequences, roughly 60% observed once, and the top ten hold over 5%. The chain combines TRBV4-1 with TRBJ2-2, with D maybe TRBD2 (5 bases). The receptor comes from a man between 18 and 29 years old in good health. Sequencing used blood. The CDR3 spells CASSHPGTGELFF. The CDR3 DNA is TGCGCCAGCAGCCACCCGGGGACCGGGGAGCTGTTTTTT.